The source of this TCR beta chain is a study of T-cell memory formation after mild COVID-19. Study results and limitations: Clones contracting over day 15 to 85 were CD4/CD8 balanced, with later expanders leaning CD4+. That cross-reactive memory joined was suggested by some responding clones appearing in pre-infection memory.

This clonotype has more than one count but fewer than ten. The target antigen is unknown. The CDR3 has 13 amino acids. With 2 bases removed from V and 3 bases from J, the gap between germline ends came to 7 bases. Per the germline V gene, CDR1 is MNHNY and CDR2 is SVGAGI (reference sequence). TCRdb reprocessed the 5' RACE reads via MiXCR and lists one record per CDR3 protein. Among fewer than 250,000 distinct CDR3 sequences, roughly a tenth were seen once, and the ten largest hold around 2.9%. The chain joins TRBV6-6 to TRBJ1-1; D uncertain. This clonotype was sampled from a man aged 18 to 30 who had mild COVID-19 (a few samples of this study predate the infection). Cell type and time point are not known. The specimen sequenced was PBMCs or a T cell subset sorted from them (not recorded which). Here the CDR3 DNA reads TGTGCCAGCAGTTACGGGCAAGACACTGAAGCTTTCTTT. This sequence encodes CASSYGQDTEAFF.